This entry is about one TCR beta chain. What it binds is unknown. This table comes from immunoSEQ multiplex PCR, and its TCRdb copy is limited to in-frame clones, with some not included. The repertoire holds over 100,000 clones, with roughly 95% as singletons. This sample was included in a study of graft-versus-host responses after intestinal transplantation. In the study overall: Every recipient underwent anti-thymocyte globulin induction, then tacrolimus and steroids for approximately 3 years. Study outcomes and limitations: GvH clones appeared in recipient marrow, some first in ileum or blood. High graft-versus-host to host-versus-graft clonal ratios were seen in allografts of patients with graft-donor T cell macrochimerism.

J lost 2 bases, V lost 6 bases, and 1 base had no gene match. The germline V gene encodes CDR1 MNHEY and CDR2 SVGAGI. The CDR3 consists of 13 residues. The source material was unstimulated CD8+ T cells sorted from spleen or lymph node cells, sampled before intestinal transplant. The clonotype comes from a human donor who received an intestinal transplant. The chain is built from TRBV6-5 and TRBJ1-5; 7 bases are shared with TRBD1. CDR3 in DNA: TGTGCCAGCAGCACAGGGGGCAATCAGCCCCAGCATTTT. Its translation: CASSTGGNQPQHF.